The 7 T cell receptor beta chains given below trace back to one sample, sequenced in a study of blood T cell repertoires in COVID-19. Repertoires were generated with immunoSEQ multiplex PCR, while TCRdb's copy carries only in-frame clones and drops some. The top ten hold 4.6% of the sample, which has roughly 77,000 clones, about 90% seen once. Source material: peripheral blood. The receptor source for this set is a man in his forties or fifties with active COVID-19.

The chain uses TRBV6-2 or TRBV6-3 and TRBJ2-7; 9 bases are a match to TRBD2. J gave up 2 bases and V 2 bases, and 10 bases lay outside the gene matches. The CDR3 is 17 residues long. Per the germline V gene, CDR1 is MNHEY and CDR2 is SVGEGT. CDR3 in DNA: TGTGCCAGCAGTTACGGGTCTAGCGGGAATCTACCCTACGAGCAGTACTTC. Amino acid sequence: CASSYGSSGNLPYEQYF.

The chain links TRBV21-1 to TRBJ2-1; the tabulated D call, TRBD2, remains unverified against the DNA. TRBV21-1 is a pseudogene. The length of the CDR3 is 11 residues. The CDR3 loop reads CASSKVDEQFF. For the CDR3, the DNA is TGTGCCAGCAGCAAAGTAGATGAGCAGTTCTTC.

The chain carries TRBV7-8 and TRBJ1-3, with a weak D call TRBD1 (6 bases). V was shortened by 0 bases and J by 14 bases, with 17 bases between the two germline ends. CDR3 size: 14 residues. Germline CDR1 reads SGHVS; CDR2 reads FQNEAQ. The CDR3 sequence is CASSLAGTRNDVYF. CDR3 coding DNA: TGTGCCAGCAGCTTAGCCGGGACACGCAACGACGTATATTTT.

V gene TRBV3-1 (or the pseudogene TRBV3-2) combines with J gene TRBJ1-5; 9 bases map to TRBD1. The J segment lost 4 bases and the V segment lost 3 bases, leaving 7 bases of the junction unmatched. From germline, CDR1 is LGHDT and CDR2 YNNKEL (reference sequence). This CDR3 has 16 residues. Written as DNA, the CDR3 is TGTGCCAGCAGCCAGGAGGGACAGGGAGATAATCAGCCCCAGCATTTT. It translates to CASSQEGQGDNQPQHF.

The chain has TRBV6-5 and TRBJ2-7; D might be TRBD1 (6 bases). Between the trimmed V and J ends, which lost 7 bases and 5 bases, there was a span of 18 bases. The CDR3 totals 14 residues. Germline CDR1 and CDR2: MNHEY and SVGAGI. The CDR3 DNA is TGTGCCAGCAATCAGGGGCAGGGAATTGACGAGCAGTACTTC. Protein: CASNQGQGIDEQYF.

The CDR3 sequence is CASIPRYTDTQYF. For the CDR3, the DNA is TGTGCCAGCATACCCAGGTACACAGATACGCAGTATTTT. J is TRBJ2-3 and V is TRBV2; no clear D gene. Between the trimmed V and J ends, which lost 7 bases and 2 bases, there was a span of 10 bases. Germline V lookup: CDR1 SNHLY, CDR2 FYNNEI. The CDR3 totals 13 residues.

This chain connects TRBV9 to TRBJ1-2, with 9 bases identical to TRBD1. Trimming cost V 5 bases and J 4 bases; bases outside gene matches: 6. The length of the CDR3 is 14 residues. The germline V gene encodes CDR1 SGDLS and CDR2 YYNGEE. In DNA, the CDR3 is TGTGCCAGCAGGGCGACAGGGGGGATCTATGGCTACACCTTC. This gives the protein CASRATGGIYGYTF.